This T cell receptor beta chain was documented in a study of Tregs in tolerant kidney transplant recipients. Study-wide background: Mixed chimerism was transient after nonmyeloablative marrow transplants from related graft donors.

TCRdb keeps only in-frame clones here, not all; method: immunoSEQ multiplex PCR. Of some 70,000 clones in the sample, around 90% were seen once. Deletions cut 3 bases from V and 3 bases from J, with 15 bases between. The CDR3 has 15 amino acids. Per germline, CDR1 LGHNA and CDR2 YNFKEQ. As regards this clone: The antigen remains undetermined.

Study-level findings and limits: The most relevant donor-specific Treg TCRbeta repertoire apparently came from expansion with activated donor B cells.

The sample consisted of CD4+ T cells from blood, taken before the transplant. The receptor's source is a human donor who received a combined kidney and bone marrow transplant. The gene calls are TRBV4-2 and TRBJ2-7, with TRBD2 as a possible D gene (5 bases). The CDR3 sequence: CASSHSRGTHYEQYF. Here the CDR3 DNA reads TGTGCCAGCAGCCACTCTCGGGGTACTCACTACGAGCAGTACTTC.